The 26 T cell receptor beta chains below all came from one sample that was sequenced in a study of cytomegalovirus exposure and HLA in healthy donors. The study ran its PCR with 60 Vbeta and 13 Jbeta primers. Sequencing used immunoSEQ multiplex PCR; TCRdb keeps in-frame clones, though not all of them. In the table there are about 160,000 clones, 79% of which are singletons. Sequenced: PBMCs. The receptor set was obtained from a man aged 35 to 55 in good health and CMV-seronegative.

The chain is built from TRBV5-4 and TRBJ2-1; perhaps TRBD2 as D (5 bases). The CDR3 is 16 residues long. Germline loops: CDR1 SGHNT, CDR2 YYREEE (reference sequence). V shed 4 bases and J shed 3 bases, with 17 bases lying between them. This CDR3 is CASSRELHSYYNEQFF. CDR3 DNA sequence: TGTGCCAGCAGCCGGGAACTCCATTCTTACTACAATGAGCAGTTCTTC.

This chain joins TRBV7-2 and TRBJ2-7; the D gene is possibly TRBD2 (5 bases). Germline CDR1 is SGHTA and CDR2 is FQGNSA. V lost 2 bases and J lost 3, with 11 bases in between. The CDR3 loop spans 14 amino acids. The DNA for the CDR3 is TGTGCCAGCAGCTTAAGCGGCTACGTCTACGAGCAGTACTTC. Its protein product is CASSLSGYVYEQYF.

V gene TRBV2 combines with J gene TRBJ1-4; D gene uncertain. V was pared by 4 bases and J by 8 bases, with 11 bases between. The germline CDR1 and CDR2 sequences are SNHLY and FYNNEI. This CDR3 region has 13 residues. CDR3 coding DNA: TGTGCCAGCAGTGGGTATAGCGGCGAAAAACTGTTTTTT. This codes for CASSGYSGEKLFF.

The V call is TRBV6-5, the J call TRBJ2-3; 10 bases agree with TRBD1. Trimming at V came to 10 bases and at J to 6 bases, leaving 10 bases not matched to a gene. This CDR3 comprises 14 residues. Germline lookup yields CDR1 MNHEY and CDR2 SVGAGI. CDR3 bases: TGTGCCACCCCAAGGGACAGGGGATCGGATACGCAGTATTTT. This encodes CATPRDRGSDTQYF.

This chain connects TRBV10-3 to TRBJ2-6, with TRBD1 identical over 7 bases. CDR3 length: 15 residues. Germline V gene data show CDR1 as ENHRY and CDR2 as SYGVKD. V was clipped by 6 bases and J by 1 base; unmatched bases: 3. The CDR3 sequence is CAISHRGSGANVLTF. For the CDR3, the DNA is TGTGCCATCAGCCACAGGGGATCTGGGGCCAACGTCCTGACTTTC.

This chain uses TRBV18 with TRBJ2-2, with D possibly matching TRBD1 (5 bases). The CDR3 is made up of 17 amino acids. Between the trimmed V and J ends, which lost 3 bases and 0 bases, there was a span of 14 bases. Germline lookup yields CDR1 KGHSH and CDR2 LQKENI. The CDR3 DNA follows: TGTGCCAGCTCACCCGTCCTTGACAGTTCGAACACCGGGGAGCTGTTTTTT. This gives the protein CASSPVLDSSNTGELFF.

The rearrangement joins TRBV6-5 to TRBJ2-7, with 7 nucleotides matching TRBD2. The germline V gene encodes CDR1 MNHEY and CDR2 SVGAGI. This CDR3 contains 16 residues. Germline trimming cut 0 bases from V and 3 bases from J; bases unmatched to any gene: 8. CDR3 sequence (DNA): TGTGCCAGCAGTTACTCCAGCGGGAAAGGGAACTACGAGCAGTACTTC. Encoded protein: CASSYSSGKGNYEQYF.

V and J are TRBV6-5 and TRBJ2-7, with D possibly TRBD2 on 5 matching bases. V dropped 5 bases and J dropped 10 bases, with 15 bases sitting between them. This CDR3 is 12 amino acids long. The germline V gene encodes CDR1 MNHEY and CDR2 SVGAGI. The CDR3 protein is CASSPGLPSQYF. The CDR3 DNA reads as TGTGCCAGCAGTCCAGGACTCCCCTCACAGTACTTC.

The chain recombines TRBV28 with TRBJ1-1; tentative D call: TRBD1 (6 bases). V dropped 1 base and J dropped 0 bases, with 15 bases sitting between them. Germline CDR1 is MDHEN and CDR2 is SYDVKM. This CDR3 is built from 17 residues. Here the CDR3 reads CASSLSGATGLNTEAFF. CDR3 DNA sequence: TGTGCCAGCAGTTTATCCGGGGCGACAGGATTGAACACTGAAGCTTTCTTT.

The chain links TRBV11-3 to TRBJ1-1; D ambiguous. The germline CDR1 and CDR2 sequences are SGHNT and YENEEA. V was shortened by 1 base and J by 4 bases, with 10 bases between the two germline ends. The length of the CDR3 is 14 residues. The CDR3 bases are TGTGCCAGCAGCTTAGGGAGGGCCAGCACTGAAGCTTTCTTT. Its protein product is CASSLGRASTEAFF.

This clone came up a few times. The gene calls are TRBV28 and TRBJ2-4; 9 bases match TRBD1. CDR1 MDHEN and CDR2 SYDVKM come from the germline V gene. This CDR3 contains 14 residues. The V gene end was trimmed by 5 bases and the J gene end by 12 bases; junction bases not matched to a gene: 11. Here the CDR3 DNA reads TGTGCCAGCAGTCCCCATACGACAGGGGGTAGTCAGTACTTC. It codes for CASSPHTTGGSQYF.

The rearrangement joins TRBV27 to TRBJ2-5; D is undetermined. The CDR3 covers 14 residues. The V gene's germline CDR1 is MNHEY and CDR2 SMNVEV (reference sequence). V lost 3 bases and J lost 1, with 9 bases in between. The CDR3 loop reads CASSFWATQETQYF. The CDR3 DNA is TGTGCCAGCAGTTTCTGGGCAACCCAAGAGACCCAGTACTTC.

This chain uses TRBV28 with TRBJ2-7, with a tentative D call TRBD2 (5 bases). CDR3 length equals 13 residues. Trimming shortened V by 7 bases and J by 3 bases, and 13 bases separated the two germline ends. The germline V gene has CDR1 MDHEN and CDR2 SYDVKM. Here the CDR3 DNA reads TGTGCCAGCAAGTCCGGGGTAGACTACGAGCAGTACTTC. Its protein is CASKSGVDYEQYF.

The chain has TRBV4-3 and TRBJ2-3, with TRBD2 as a possible D gene (7 bases). V lost 1 base, J lost 5 bases, and 22 bases lay in between. There are 18 residues in the CDR3. The germline V gene encodes CDR1 LGHNA and CDR2 YSLEER. CDR3 residues: CASSQAQGWGGGGDTQYF. CDR3 nucleotide sequence: TGCGCCAGCAGCCAAGCCCAGGGGTGGGGGGGCGGCGGAGATACGCAGTATTTT.

V usage is TRBV5-1 and J usage is TRBJ2-5, with 7 bases lining up with TRBD2. The CDR3 covers 13 residues. The V gene's germline CDR1 is SGHRS and CDR2 YFSETQ. J gave up 5 bases and V 6 bases, and 7 bases lay outside the gene matches. CDR3 DNA: TGCGCCAGCATGGCGAGCGGGACGGAGACCCAGTACTTC. It is translated as CASMASGTETQYF. Looking up the rest from reference TRBV5-1 and TRBJ2-5 gives the full variable domain: KAGVTQTPRYLIKTRGQQVTLSCSPISGHRSVSWYQQTPGQGLQFLFEYFSETQRNKGNFPGRFSGRQFSNSRSEMNVSTLELGDSALYLCASMASGTETQYFGPGTRLLVL.

The CDR3 loop reads CASSAQGNSGNTIYF. CDR3 in DNA: TGTGCCAGCAGTGCACAGGGCAACTCTGGAAACACCATATATTTT. V usage is TRBV6-5 and J usage is TRBJ1-3; maybe TRBD1 (6 bases). Germline V gene lookup returns CDR1 MNHEY and CDR2 SVGAGI. The CDR3 is made up of 15 amino acids. Trimming left V 5 bases short and J 0 bases short, with 11 bases between.

V gene TRBV7-2 combines with J gene TRBJ2-2; 11 positions agree with TRBD2. The CDR3 spans 16 residues. Looked up from germline, CDR1 is SGHTA and CDR2 is FQGNSA. Trimming cost V 3 bases and J 3 bases; bases outside gene matches: 3. Written as DNA, the CDR3 is TGTGCCAGCAGCTTTAGCGGGAGGGTGGACACCGGGGAGCTGTTTTTT. This encodes CASSFSGRVDTGELFF.

This clone appeared a few times. The V call is TRBV9, the J call TRBJ1-2; D possibly corresponds to TRBD1 (5 bases). The CDR3 contains 13 residues. V gave up 5 bases and J gave up 7 bases, with 15 bases separating them. The germline gives CDR1 SGDLS, CDR2 YYNGEE. The CDR3 bases are TGTGCCAGCAGGGGGGAGGGACTCAGTGGCTACACCTTC. Residues: CASRGEGLSGYTF.

The V gene is TRBV5-4, the J gene TRBJ2-7, with 7 positions matching TRBD2. CDR3 length: 15 residues. The germline CDR1 and CDR2 sequences are SGHNT and YYREEE (reference sequence). Unmatched junction bases numbered 13, after V lost 4 bases and J lost 6 bases. This CDR3 reads CASSPRAGSRGEQYF. The DNA for the CDR3 is TGTGCCAGCAGCCCCCGAGCGGGGTCGCGGGGCGAGCAGTACTTC.

This rearrangement joins TRBV6-4 to TRBJ1-5, with unresolved D. Trimming stripped 3 bases from V and 7 bases from J, with 10 bases between. The CDR3 totals 13 residues. Per germline, CDR1 MRHNA and CDR2 SNTAGT. Written as DNA, the CDR3 is TGTGCCAGCAGTGAAGAAATACGGCAGCCCCAGCATTTT. Encoded protein: CASSEEIRQPQHF.

This clone was seen just once. One end of the junction is discordant with germline, which a read error may explain. The chain joins TRBV7-7 to TRBJ1-5; tentatively, D is TRBD1 (6 bases). This CDR3 has 16 amino acids. Germline V gene sequence: CDR1 SSHAT, CDR2 FNYEAQ (reference sequence). CDR3 protein: CASSLGDGQHNQPQHF. The CDR3 region has the DNA TGTGCTAGCAGCTTAGGGGACGGACAGCACAATCAGCCCCAGCATTTT.

The DNA of the CDR3 is TGTGCCAGCAGCCAAGAGATGTGGGGGACTAGCGGGAGTGAATTTGAGCAGTTCTTC. It yields the protein CASSQEMWGTSGSEFEQFF. The chain recombines TRBV14 with TRBJ2-1; 14 bases line up with TRBD2. The CDR3 has 19 amino acids. Losses at the gene ends were 0 bases for V and 9 bases for J; bases not matched to a gene: 13. Germline V gene data show CDR1 as SGHDN and CDR2 as FVKESK.

V usage is TRBV7-9 and J usage is TRBJ2-3; TRBD1 might be the D (6 bases). The CDR3 is 14 amino acids. V gave up 1 base and J gave up 7 bases, with 12 bases separating them. Germline V lookup: CDR1 SEHNR, CDR2 FQNEAQ (reference sequence). The CDR3: CASSLVSGDHTQYF. The CDR3 coding sequence is TGTGCCAGCAGCTTAGTATCAGGGGATCATACGCAGTATTTT.

The rearrangement uses TRBV5-1 and TRBJ2-7, with D possibly being TRBD2 (5 bases). This CDR3 contains 13 residues. Per germline, CDR1 SGHRS and CDR2 YFSETQ. Trimming stripped 0 bases from V and 6 bases from J, with 10 bases between. CDR3 protein: CASSLGQAGEQYF. DNA for the CDR3: TGCGCCAGCAGCTTGGGCCAGGCGGGCGAGCAGTACTTC.

The genes are TRBV19 and TRBJ1-1; 10 bases line up with TRBD1. The length of the CDR3 is 14 residues. Losses at the gene ends were 5 bases for V and 4 bases for J; bases not matched to a gene: 4. The germline CDR1 and CDR2 sequences are LNHDA and SQIVND (reference sequence). The CDR3 nucleotides are TGTGCCAGTAGTCGGACAGGGGGGGGCACTGAAGCTTTCTTT. Protein product: CASSRTGGGTEAFF.

This sequence joins TRBV6-6 and TRBJ2-3; TRBD2 aligns across 7 bases. The CDR3 spans 15 residues. Trimming cost V 8 bases and J 0 bases; bases outside gene matches: 8. Germline values: CDR1 MNHNY, CDR2 SVGAGI (reference sequence). The CDR3 DNA is TGTGCCAGCTCTAGCGGAGCCACTAGCACAGATACGCAGTATTTT. Protein: CASSSGATSTDTQYF.